These 17 T cell receptor beta chains were sequenced from one sample in a study of blood T cell repertoires in COVID-19. Method: immunoSEQ multiplex PCR; TCRdb's copy keeps in-frame clones and lacks some. The table lists some 250,000 clones, approximately 86% of them singletons. The sample taken for sequencing was peripheral blood. Every receptor here comes from a woman aged 30 to 39 who had recovered from COVID-19.

The rearrangement links TRBV3-1 (or the pseudogene TRBV3-2) to TRBJ1-1; tentative D call: TRBD1 (6 bases). Germline loops: CDR1 LGHDT, CDR2 YNNKEL (reference sequence). This CDR3 has 16 amino acids. V was shortened by 0 bases and J by 0 bases, with 11 bases between the two germline ends. CDR3 in amino acids: CASSQEPGVLNTEAFF. CDR3 in DNA: TGTGCCAGCAGCCAAGAACCAGGGGTCCTGAACACTGAAGCTTTCTTT.

This chain joins TRBV6-5 and TRBJ1-1; a possible D gene is TRBD1 (5 bases). The V and J ends lost 5 bases and 1 base respectively, with 14 bases between them. CDR3 size: 15 residues. Per germline, CDR1 MNHEY and CDR2 SVGAGI. The CDR3 nucleotides are TGTGCCAGCAGTCGAGAGCAGGGTTCGAACACTGAAGCTTTCTTT. It specifies CASSREQGSNTEAFF.

The chain couples TRBV25-1 to TRBJ2-3; 9 positions match TRBD2. Germline assignment: CDR1 MGHDK and CDR2 SYGVNS. The CDR3 runs to 13 residues. J gave up 3 bases and V 5 bases, and 0 bases lay outside the gene matches. The CDR3 here is CASSSGGTDTQYF. The CDR3 DNA sequence: TGTGCCAGCAGTAGCGGGGGGACAGATACGCAGTATTTT.

This sequence joins TRBV25-1 and TRBJ1-6, with 7 positions matching TRBD1. CDR1 is MGHDK and CDR2 is SYGVNS in the germline V gene. There are 15 residues in the CDR3. V was pared by 1 base and J by 8 bases, with 5 bases of the junction left unmatched. The CDR3 loop is CASSEFRGRDSPLHF. Here the CDR3 DNA reads TGTGCCAGCAGTGAATTTAGGGGGCGGGATTCACCCCTCCACTTT.

For this clone: This same CDR3 is encoded by further DNA sequences in the sample. V usage is TRBV9 and J usage is TRBJ2-3, with 9 bases identical to TRBD2. Trimming removed 0 bases from V and 2 bases from J; junction bases left unmatched: 4. The CDR3 contains 16 residues. Germline assignment: CDR1 SGDLS and CDR2 YYNGEE. CDR3 protein: CASSVAAGGSTDTQYF. Here the CDR3 DNA reads TGTGCCAGCAGCGTAGCGGCGGGGGGGTCCACAGATACGCAGTATTTT.

The V gene is TRBV6-5, the J gene TRBJ1-1, with D uncertain. Germline CDR1 and CDR2: MNHEY and SVGAGI. This CDR3 contains 14 residues. The germline V and J ends were trimmed by 8 bases and 2 bases, with 15 bases remaining between them. The DNA for the CDR3 is TGTGCCAGCTTCACCGTCTCAGGAAACACTGAAGCTTTCTTT. The encoded protein is CASFTVSGNTEAFF.

The chain uses TRBV5-6 and TRBJ2-5; D possibly corresponds to TRBD1 (6 bases). Trimming cost V 0 bases and J 5 bases, with 17 bases left between them. This CDR3 spans 16 amino acids. Germline V CDR1 and CDR2: SGHDT, YYEEEE. The CDR3 DNA reads TGTGCCAGCAGCTTGGTTGGGCGGATGCAGGGGGAGACCCAGTACTTC. Translating it yields CASSLVGRMQGETQYF.

V usage is TRBV5-1 and J usage is TRBJ2-6; 8 nucleotides line up with TRBD1. CDR3 size: 19 residues. Unmatched junction bases numbered 8, after V lost 0 bases and J lost 0 bases. CDR1 SGHRS and CDR2 YFSETQ come from the germline V gene. As DNA, the CDR3 is TGCGCCAGCAGCTTGGCCCTCGGACAGGGAGGCTCTGGGGCCAACGTCCTGACTTTC. Translating it yields CASSLALGQGGSGANVLTF. The variable domain in full, completed from reference TRBV5-1 and TRBJ2-6, reads KAGVTQTPRYLIKTRGQQVTLSCSPISGHRSVSWYQQTPGQGLQFLFEYFSETQRNKGNFPGRFSGRQFSNSRSEMNVSTLELGDSALYLCASSLALGQGGSGANVLTFGAGSRLTVL.

The genes are TRBV6-5 and TRBJ1-6; D not resolved. V was clipped by 6 bases and J by 6 bases, with 15 bases between them. The CDR3 covers 15 residues. Germline V gene data show CDR1 as MNHEY and CDR2 as SVGAGI. The CDR3 here is CASSLVTGSNSPLHF. CDR3 coding DNA: TGTGCCAGCAGCCTCGTGACCGGGTCTAATTCACCCCTCCACTTT.

The chain uses TRBV29-1 and TRBJ2-1; no definite D call. The V end lost 7 bases, the J end lost 0 bases, and 10 bases lay between the germline ends. This CDR3 has 13 amino acids. Per the germline V gene, CDR1 is SQVTM and CDR2 is ANQGSEA. CDR3 protein: CSAARLSYNEQFF. DNA for the CDR3: TGCAGCGCTGCGAGGCTCTCCTACAATGAGCAGTTCTTC.

This clone was recorded only once. The CDR3 sequence is CASRGTGGHYGYTF. In DNA form, the CDR3 reads TGCGCCAGCAGGGGGACAGGGGGTCACTATGGCTACACCTTC. The chain recombines TRBV23-1 with TRBJ1-2, with TRBD1 identical over 11 bases. TRBV23-1 is an ORF, and what it does is uncertain. CDR3 size: 14 residues. Trimming removed 6 bases from V and 3 bases from J; junction bases left unmatched: 3.

As DNA, the CDR3 is TGTGCCAGCAGCTTACTGTCAGGCAGAGAGACCCAGTACTTC. This gives the protein CASSLLSGRETQYF. The chain recombines TRBV11-2 with TRBJ2-5; D is unresolved. The V gene's germline CDR1 is SGHAT and CDR2 FQNNGV. This CDR3 contains 14 residues. V gave up 2 bases and J gave up 4 bases, with 11 bases separating them.

This chain's CDR3 is CATSLRDRGFGWGTQYF. CDR3 in DNA: TGTGCCACCAGCCTCCGGGACAGGGGGTTTGGTTGGGGGACCCAGTACTTC. The chain is built from TRBV15 and TRBJ2-5, with TRBD1 matching over 11 bases. The CDR3 is made up of 17 amino acids. CDR1 and CDR2 (germline): LNHNV, YYDKDF (reference sequence). Trimming took 5 bases from V and 7 from J; bases not matched to a gene: 15.

V usage is TRBV18 and J usage is TRBJ1-3; D is possibly TRBD1 (5 bases). Germline CDR1 reads KGHSH; CDR2 reads LQKENI. Trimming took off 4 bases at V and 0 bases at J, with 10 bases between the two ends. This CDR3 spans 15 amino acids. The CDR3 loop is CASSQGYSSGNTIYF. The CDR3 DNA reads as TGTGCCAGCTCACAGGGGTACAGCTCTGGAAACACCATATATTTT.

This rearrangement joins TRBV18 to TRBJ2-2, with no clear D. The germline V and J ends were trimmed by 3 bases and 6 bases, with 11 bases remaining between them. Germline V CDR1 and CDR2: KGHSH, LQKENI. CDR3 length: 14 residues. The CDR3 spells CASSPPAESGELFF. The DNA for the CDR3 is TGTGCCAGCTCACCTCCGGCGGAGTCCGGGGAGCTGTTTTTT.

The chain couples TRBV4-1 to TRBJ1-6, with TRBD1 identical over 8 bases. The CDR3 has 15 residues. Trimming removed 1 base from V and 7 bases from J; junction bases left unmatched: 3. Looked up from germline, CDR1 is MGHRA and CDR2 is YSYEKL. The CDR3 DNA is TGCGCCAGCAGCCAAGGCCGGGACAGGAATTCACCCCTCCACTTT. Translated, it gives CASSQGRDRNSPLHF.

CDR3 bases: TGTGCCAGCAGTAAAGTACAGGGGGTTTATAATTCACCCCTCCACTTT. Its protein product is CASSKVQGVYNSPLHF. The V and J genes are TRBV6-1 and TRBJ1-6; 8 bases align to TRBD1. The CDR3 contains 16 residues. V trimming: 5 bases; J trimming: 4 bases; junction bases outside the gene matches: 7. CDR1 and CDR2 (germline): MNHNS, SASEGT.